These T cell receptor beta chains were read from a single sample in a study of CDR3 diversity in severe acne. One entry per CDR3 protein results from TCRdb running MiXCR on the PCR reads. This repertoire shows more than 85,000 distinct CDR3 sequences, about half found once; its top ten account for about 9.9%. Sequencing input: blood. These receptors were taken from a male donor with severe acne vulgaris. Both conserved end residues are part of each CDR3. The order of the fields is CDR3 length, D gene, V gene, J gene, clone size, CDR3 protein, CDR3 DNA. The D gene is left open where the match is weak. The size field is filled for only some rows; it gives once, few, many or a size class.

16,TRBD1,TRBV28,TRBJ2-3,NA,CAGSPGQGFLTDTQYF,TGTGCCGGCTCTCCGGGACAGGGGTTTTTGACAGATACGCAGTATTTT
15,TRBD2,TRBV15,TRBJ2-5,many,CATSGGTSGTETQYF,TGTGCCACCAGCGGTGGGACTAGCGGGACCGAGACCCAGTACTTC
11,TRBD2,TRBV10-3,TRBJ2-1,NA,CASRLANEQFF,TGTGCCAGCCGACTAGCGAATGAGCAGTTCTTC
12,NA,TRBV2,TRBJ1-2,once,CAKDSARYGYTF,TGTGCCAAGGACAGTGCCCGGTATGGCTACACCTTC
13,TRBD2,TRBV20-1,TRBJ2-5,many,CSATAGGVETQYF,TGCAGTGCCACTGCGGGGGGAGTGGAGACCCAGTACTTC
15,NA,TRBV7-2,TRBJ2-5,once,CASSYGEGLVETQYF,TGTGCCAGCAGCTACGGAGAGGGTCTCGTGGAGACCCAGTACTTC
15,NA,TRBV6-5,TRBJ2-2,NA,CASSPLAARTGELFF,TGTGCCAGCAGTCCGCTAGCAGCGCGGACCGGGGAGCTGTTTTTT
12,TRBD1,TRBV29-1,TRBJ1-2,NA,CSVGQGDRGYTF,TGCAGCGTTGGGCAGGGGGATAGGGGCTACACCTTC
14,NA,TRBV2,TRBJ2-3,many,CASSEGTPTDTQYF,TGTGCCAGCAGTGAGGGGACACCCACAGATACGCAGTATTTT
14,NA,TRBV24-1,TRBJ1-5,NA,CATSDHGSNQPQHF,TGTGCCACCAGTGATCATGGAAGCAATCAGCCCCAGCATTTT
12,NA,TRBV20-1,TRBJ1-2,NA,CSARDGGIDYTF,TGCAGTGCTAGAGACGGGGGCATTGACTACACCTTT
10,NA,TRBV29-1,TRBJ1-1,NA,CSVEDTEAFF,TGCAGCGTTGAGGACACTGAAGCTTTCTTT
13,TRBD2,TRBV7-3,TRBJ2-7,NA,CASSSRGGAEQYF,TGTGCCAGCAGTTCCCGGGGGGGGGCCGAGCAGTACTTC
13,NA,TRBV2,TRBJ1-5,many,CASSEIGNQPQHF,TGTGCCAGCAGTGAAATTGGCAATCAGCCCCAGCATTTT
15,TRBD1,TRBV20-1,TRBJ2-3,many,CSAPGQGAGTDTQYF,TGCAGTGCCCCAGGACAGGGGGCCGGCACAGATACGCAGTATTTT
17,NA,TRBV20-1,TRBJ2-5,NA,CSATRREARYSQETQYF,TGCAGTGCTACAAGGAGGGAGGCTAGATATAGCCAAGAGACCCAGTACTTC
14,NA,TRBV4-1,TRBJ2-3,few,CASSQSVRADTQYF,TGCGCCAGCAGCCAATCTGTCAGGGCAGATACGCAGTATTTT
17,NA,TRBV20-1,TRBJ2-3,NA,CSARRGEVEVVSDTQYF,TGCAGTGCTAGGAGGGGGGAGGTGGAGGTGGTTTCGGATACGCAGTATTTT
16,TRBD2,TRBV19,TRBJ2-1,NA,CASSQTHSGSWYEQFF,TGTGCCAGTAGTCAGACACATAGCGGGAGTTGGTATGAGCAGTTCTTC
15,TRBD2,TRBV10-3,TRBJ2-1,many,CATRLAGGPGNEQFF,TGTGCCACCAGACTAGCGGGAGGGCCAGGCAATGAGCAGTTCTTC
18,NA,TRBV13,TRBJ1-3,once,CASSPGDKPFTPGNTIYF,TGTGCCAGCAGCCCCGGGGACAAACCTTTTACCCCTGGAAACACCATATATTTT
11,NA,TRBV29-1,TRBJ2-7,many,CSVEDTYEQYF,TGCAGCGTTGAGGACACCTACGAGCAGTACTTC
16,NA,TRBV10-3,TRBJ2-3,NA,CAISTAGQSSKDTQYF,TGTGCCATCAGCACGGCGGGACAGTCTAGCAAAGATACGCAGTATTTT
18,NA,TRBV7-9,TRBJ2-2,NA,CASSIRQPYASNTGELFF,TGTGCCAGCAGCATTCGACAGCCCTATGCTTCGAACACCGGGGAGCTGTTTTTT
16,NA,TRBV6-1,TRBJ1-2,few,CASSEAHTIVLYGYTF,TGTGCCAGCAGTGAAGCCCACACGATAGTGCTCTATGGCTACACCTTC
15,TRBD1,TRBV10-3,TRBJ1-1,NA,CAISESGTEYTEAFF,TGTGCCATCAGTGAGTCGGGGACAGAGTACACTGAAGCTTTCTTT